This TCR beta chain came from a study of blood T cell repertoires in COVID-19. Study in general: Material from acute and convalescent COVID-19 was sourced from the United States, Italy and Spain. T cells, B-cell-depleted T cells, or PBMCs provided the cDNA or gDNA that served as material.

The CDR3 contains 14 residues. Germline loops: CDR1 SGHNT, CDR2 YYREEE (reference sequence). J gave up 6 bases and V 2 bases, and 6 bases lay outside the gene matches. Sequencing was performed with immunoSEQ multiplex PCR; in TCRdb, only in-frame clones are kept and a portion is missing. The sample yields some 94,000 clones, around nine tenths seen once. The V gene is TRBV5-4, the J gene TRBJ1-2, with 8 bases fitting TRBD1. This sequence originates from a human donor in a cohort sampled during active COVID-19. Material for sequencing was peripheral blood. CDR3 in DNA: TGTGCCAGCAGCTTCCTAACAGGGGGGGATGGCTACACCTTC. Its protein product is CASSFLTGGDGYTF.